This record looks at one TCR beta chain sequence and its context. This sample was taken from a study of human thymus T cells. Thymus tissue was removed during corrective cardiac surgery. The CDR3 is made up of 14 amino acids. The J segment lost 0 bases and the V segment lost 6 bases, leaving 2 bases of the junction unmatched. In germline, CDR1 is MDHEN, CDR2 SYDVKM. The data were produced by immunoSEQ multiplex PCR, yet TCRdb's version contains in-frame clones alone and is incomplete. The table lists roughly 130,000 clones, around 94% of them singletons. The sequenced sample consisted of thymus tissue. This TCR was sampled from a boy under three years old with a congenital heart defect but otherwise immunologically healthy. V is TRBV28 and J is TRBJ1-5; TRBD1 agrees at 7 bases. The CDR3 DNA is TGTGCCAGCAGGGGGACAGTTAGCAATCAGCCCCAGCATTTT. Encoded protein: CASRGTVSNQPQHF.